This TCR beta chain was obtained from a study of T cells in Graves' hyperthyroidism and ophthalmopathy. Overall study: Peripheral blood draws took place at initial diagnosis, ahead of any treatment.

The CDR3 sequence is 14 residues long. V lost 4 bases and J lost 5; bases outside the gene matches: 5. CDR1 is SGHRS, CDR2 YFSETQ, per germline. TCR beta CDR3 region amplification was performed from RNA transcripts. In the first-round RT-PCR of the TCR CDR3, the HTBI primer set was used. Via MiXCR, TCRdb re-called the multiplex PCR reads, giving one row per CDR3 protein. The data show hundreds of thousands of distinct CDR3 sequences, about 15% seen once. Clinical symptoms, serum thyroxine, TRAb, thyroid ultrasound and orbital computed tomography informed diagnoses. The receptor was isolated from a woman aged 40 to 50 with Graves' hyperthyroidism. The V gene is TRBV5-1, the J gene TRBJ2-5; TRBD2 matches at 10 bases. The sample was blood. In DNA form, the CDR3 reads TGCGCCAGCAGCGGAGCGGGAGGGCCCGAGACCCAGTACTTC. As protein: CASSGAGGPETQYF.